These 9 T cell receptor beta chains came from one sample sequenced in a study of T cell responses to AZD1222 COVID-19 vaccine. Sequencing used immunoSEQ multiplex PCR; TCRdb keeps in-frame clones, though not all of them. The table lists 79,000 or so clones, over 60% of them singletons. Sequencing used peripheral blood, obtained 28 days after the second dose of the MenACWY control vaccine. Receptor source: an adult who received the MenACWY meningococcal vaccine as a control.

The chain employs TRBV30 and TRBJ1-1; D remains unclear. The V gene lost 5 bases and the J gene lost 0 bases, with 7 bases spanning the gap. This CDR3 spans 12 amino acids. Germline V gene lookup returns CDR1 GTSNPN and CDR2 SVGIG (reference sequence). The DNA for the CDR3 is TGTGCCTGGGCCCCAATGAACACTGAAGCTTTCTTT. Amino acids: CAWAPMNTEAFF.

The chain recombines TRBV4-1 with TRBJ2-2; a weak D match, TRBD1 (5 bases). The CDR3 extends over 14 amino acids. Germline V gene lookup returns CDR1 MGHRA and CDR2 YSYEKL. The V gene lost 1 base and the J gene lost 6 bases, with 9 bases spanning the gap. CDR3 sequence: CASSQVSGSGELFF. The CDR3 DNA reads TGCGCCAGCAGCCAAGTTTCAGGGTCCGGGGAGCTGTTTTTT.

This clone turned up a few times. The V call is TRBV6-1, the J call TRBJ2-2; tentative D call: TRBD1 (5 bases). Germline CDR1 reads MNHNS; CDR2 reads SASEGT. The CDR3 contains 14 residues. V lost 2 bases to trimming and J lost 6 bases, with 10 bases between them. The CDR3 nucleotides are TGTGCCAGCAGTGAACGGCAGGGCGCCGGGGAGCTGTTTTTT. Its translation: CASSERQGAGELFF.

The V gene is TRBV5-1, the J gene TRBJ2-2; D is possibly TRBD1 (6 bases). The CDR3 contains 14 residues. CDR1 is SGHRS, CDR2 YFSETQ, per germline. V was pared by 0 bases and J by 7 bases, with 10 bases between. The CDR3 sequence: CASSLEAGDGELFF. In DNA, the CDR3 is TGCGCCAGCAGCTTGGAGGCAGGGGACGGGGAGCTGTTTTTT.

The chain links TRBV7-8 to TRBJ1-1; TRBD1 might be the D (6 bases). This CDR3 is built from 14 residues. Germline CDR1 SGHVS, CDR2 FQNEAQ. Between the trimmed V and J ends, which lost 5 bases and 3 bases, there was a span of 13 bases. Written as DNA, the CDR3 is TGTGCCAGCAGCCAAACCACAGGGTACACTGAAGCTTTCTTT. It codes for CASSQTTGYTEAFF. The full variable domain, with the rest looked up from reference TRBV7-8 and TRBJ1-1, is GAGVSQSPRYKVAKRGQDVALRCDPISGHVSLFWYQQALGQGPEFLTYFQNEAQLDKSGLPSDRFFAERPEGSVSTLKIQRTQQEDSAVYLCASSQTTGYTEAFFGQGTRLTVV.

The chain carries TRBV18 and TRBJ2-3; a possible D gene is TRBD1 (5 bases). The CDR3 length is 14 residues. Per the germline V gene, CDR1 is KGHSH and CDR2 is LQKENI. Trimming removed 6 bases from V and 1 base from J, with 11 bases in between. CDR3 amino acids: CASSQGGGTDTQYF. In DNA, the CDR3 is TGTGCCAGCTCCCAGGGTGGGGGCACAGATACGCAGTATTTT.

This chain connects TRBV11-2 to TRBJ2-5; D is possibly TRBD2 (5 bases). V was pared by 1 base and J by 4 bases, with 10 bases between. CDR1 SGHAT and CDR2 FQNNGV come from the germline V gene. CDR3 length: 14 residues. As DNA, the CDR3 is TGTGCCAGCAGCTTAGCCGGGGTTTCAGAGACCCAGTACTTC. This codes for CASSLAGVSETQYF.

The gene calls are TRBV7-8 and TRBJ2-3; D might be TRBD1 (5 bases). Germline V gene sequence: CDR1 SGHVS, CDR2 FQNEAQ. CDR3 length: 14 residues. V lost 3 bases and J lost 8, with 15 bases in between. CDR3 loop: CASSLGPGIGTQYF. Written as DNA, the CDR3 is TGTGCCAGCAGCTTGGGCCCAGGGATCGGTACGCAGTATTTT.

In DNA, the CDR3 is TGTGCCAGCAGTTTTCTTTACACCGGGGAGCTGTTTTTT. This translates into CASSFLYTGELFF. The V and J genes are TRBV28 and TRBJ2-2, with no clear D. Deletions cut 3 bases from V and 3 bases from J, with 5 bases between. CDR3 size: 13 residues. Germline values: CDR1 MDHEN, CDR2 SYDVKM.